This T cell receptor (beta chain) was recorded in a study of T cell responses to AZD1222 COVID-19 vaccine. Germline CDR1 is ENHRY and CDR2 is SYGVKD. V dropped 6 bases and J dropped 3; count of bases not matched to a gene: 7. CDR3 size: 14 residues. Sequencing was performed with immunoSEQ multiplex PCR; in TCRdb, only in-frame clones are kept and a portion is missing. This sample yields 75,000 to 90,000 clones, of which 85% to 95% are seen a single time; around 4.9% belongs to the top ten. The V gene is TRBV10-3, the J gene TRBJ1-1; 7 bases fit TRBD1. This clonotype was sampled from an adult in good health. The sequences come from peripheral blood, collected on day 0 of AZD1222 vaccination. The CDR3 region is CAISPRGRDTEAFF. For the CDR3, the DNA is TGTGCCATCAGCCCCAGGGGGAGGGACACTGAAGCTTTCTTT.